The rows below give T cell receptor beta chains drawn from one sample of a study of T cells in Graves' hyperthyroidism and ophthalmopathy. TCRdb ran MiXCR on the multiplex PCR reads and lists one entry per CDR3 protein. The sample has approximately 500,000 distinct CDR3 sequences, 46% seen once. Sequenced: peripheral blood or thyroid tissue (not recorded which). Receptors were obtained from a woman under 30 with Graves' hyperthyroidism. Each CDR3 is given without its conserved first and last residue. Fields, in order: V gene, J gene, D gene, CDR3 protein. The D gene is left open where the match is weak.

v_gene: TRBV28; j_gene: TRBJ1-2; d_gene: .; CDR3aa: ASRLGIGRANYGYT
v_gene: TRBV3-1; j_gene: TRBJ1-5; d_gene: TRBD1; CDR3aa: ASSQEGQGGLNQPQH
v_gene: TRBV7-2; j_gene: TRBJ2-3; d_gene: TRBD2; CDR3aa: ASSLGVLAGRDTQY
v_gene: TRBV5-6; j_gene: TRBJ1-2; d_gene: .; CDR3aa: ASSLLSLGVFGYT
v_gene: TRBV7-6; j_gene: TRBJ1-2; d_gene: TRBD1; CDR3aa: ASSLTGGGPYT
v_gene: TRBV20-1; j_gene: TRBJ1-4; d_gene: .; CDR3aa: SASLAGNLNEKLF
v_gene: TRBV7-6; j_gene: TRBJ2-7; d_gene: TRBD2; CDR3aa: ASSKAGRDYEQY
v_gene: TRBV7-2; j_gene: TRBJ2-5; d_gene: .; CDR3aa: ASSSDQETQY
v_gene: TRBV20-1; j_gene: TRBJ1-2; d_gene: .; CDR3aa: SARESGLNNNGYT
v_gene: TRBV18; j_gene: TRBJ1-5; d_gene: .; CDR3aa: ASSIGGSEPQH
v_gene: TRBV7-9; j_gene: TRBJ2-5; d_gene: TRBD1; CDR3aa: ASSLRQGARETQY
v_gene: TRBV12-3/TRBV12-4; j_gene: TRBJ2-6; d_gene: TRBD1; CDR3aa: ASSWQGVYVLT
v_gene: TRBV5-5; j_gene: TRBJ2-7; d_gene: .; CDR3aa: ASSFPSGSPYEQY
v_gene: TRBV15; j_gene: TRBJ1-4; d_gene: .; CDR3aa: ATSRGGQGEKLF
v_gene: TRBV29-1; j_gene: TRBJ2-7; d_gene: .; CDR3aa: SGRIYEQY
v_gene: TRBV29-1; j_gene: TRBJ1-2; d_gene: .; CDR3aa: SVVDDGANYGYT
v_gene: TRBV19; j_gene: TRBJ2-7; d_gene: .; CDR3aa: ASHSGNSYEQY
v_gene: TRBV15; j_gene: TRBJ2-1; d_gene: TRBD2; CDR3aa: ATSRVRTSVYNEQF
v_gene: TRBV9; j_gene: TRBJ2-3; d_gene: .; CDR3aa: ASTASGWTDTQY
v_gene: TRBV7-9; j_gene: TRBJ2-7; d_gene: .; CDR3aa: ASSSTSFEQY
v_gene: TRBV15; j_gene: TRBJ2-3; d_gene: .; CDR3aa: ATSRGLWGPNTDTQY
v_gene: TRBV13; j_gene: TRBJ1-6; d_gene: .; CDR3aa: ASSLDHEGTANSPLH
v_gene: TRBV7-3; j_gene: TRBJ2-2; d_gene: TRBD2; CDR3aa: ASSLLAGEGTGELF
v_gene: TRBV11-2; j_gene: TRBJ1-2; d_gene: .; CDR3aa: ASSSYREGRHRTYGYT
v_gene: TRBV11-2; j_gene: TRBJ2-7; d_gene: TRBD1; CDR3aa: ASSLGGQASYEQY
v_gene: TRBV20-1; j_gene: TRBJ2-7; d_gene: .; CDR3aa: SARDLGGSFSYEQY
v_gene: TRBV20-1; j_gene: TRBJ1-2; d_gene: .; CDR3aa: SAGGRGAVGYT
v_gene: TRBV12-3/TRBV12-4; j_gene: TRBJ1-1; d_gene: .; CDR3aa: ASSLNARDPGVAF